This T cell receptor beta chain emerged from a study of Ad26.COV2.S vaccination and SARS-CoV-2 variants. Treatment given: 19 received Ad26.COV2.S at low or high dose, single or two shots; 5 received placebo; per-sample allocation not given. Day 63 after the first vaccine or placebo injection was the time point for sampling. An Ad26 vector carrying the Wuhan-strain SARS-CoV-2 spike served as the vaccine. Profiling relied on immunoSEQ multiplex PCR, and the TCRdb table lists in-frame clones only, not all of them. The sample holds some 640,000 clones; roughly 90% are singletons and the top ten take about 1.5%. Comment on this clone: The antigen is not known.

Findings and limits, study-wide: Spike-specific CD8+ and CD4+ T cell responses reportedly showed substantial breadth after vaccination. The study found higher spike-specific TCR breadth in vaccine than placebo recipients.

Sequences were derived from peripheral blood, sampled in a trial of Ad26.COV2.S vaccine versus placebo. This sequence was found in a person between 18 and 59 years old who received the Ad26.COV2.S COVID-19 vaccine or a placebo.

CDR3 sequence: CASSLGTRYLHF. CDR3 bases: TGTGCCAGCAGTTTAGGCACTAGATACCTCCACTTT. The rearrangement links TRBV12-3 or TRBV12-4 to TRBJ1-6; D not certain. The CDR3 consists of 12 residues. V was trimmed by 1 base and J by 15 bases, leaving 10 bases between them.